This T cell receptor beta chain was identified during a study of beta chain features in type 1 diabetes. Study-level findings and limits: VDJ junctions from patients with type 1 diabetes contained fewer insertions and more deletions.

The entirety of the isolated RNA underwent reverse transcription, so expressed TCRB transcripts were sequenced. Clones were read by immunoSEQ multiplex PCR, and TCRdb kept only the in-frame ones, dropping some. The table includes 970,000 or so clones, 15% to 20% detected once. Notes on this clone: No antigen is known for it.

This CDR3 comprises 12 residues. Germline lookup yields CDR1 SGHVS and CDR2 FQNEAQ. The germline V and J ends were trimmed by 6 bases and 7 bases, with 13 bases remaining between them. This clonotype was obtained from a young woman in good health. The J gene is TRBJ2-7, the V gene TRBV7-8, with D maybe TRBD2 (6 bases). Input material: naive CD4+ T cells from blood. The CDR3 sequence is CASRDYTREQYF. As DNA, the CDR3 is TGTGCCAGCAGGGACTACACAAGGGAGCAGTACTTC.